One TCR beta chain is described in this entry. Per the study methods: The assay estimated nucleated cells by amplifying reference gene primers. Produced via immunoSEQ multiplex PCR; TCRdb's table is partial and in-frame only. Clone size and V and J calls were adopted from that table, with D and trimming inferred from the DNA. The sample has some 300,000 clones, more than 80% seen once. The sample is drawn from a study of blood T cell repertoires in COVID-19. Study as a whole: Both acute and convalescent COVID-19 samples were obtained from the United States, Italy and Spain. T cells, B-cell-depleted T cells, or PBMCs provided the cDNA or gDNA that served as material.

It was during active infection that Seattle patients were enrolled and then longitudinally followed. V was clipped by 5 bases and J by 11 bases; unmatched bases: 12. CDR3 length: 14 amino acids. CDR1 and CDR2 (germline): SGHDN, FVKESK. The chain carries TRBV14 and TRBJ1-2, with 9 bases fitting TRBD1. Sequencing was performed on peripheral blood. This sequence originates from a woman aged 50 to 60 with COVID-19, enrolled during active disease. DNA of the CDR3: TGTGCCAGCAGCTTCGGGACAGGGTTTACTAGTTACACCTTC. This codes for CASSFGTGFTSYTF.